The 8 T cell receptor beta chains given below trace back to one sample, sequenced in a study of identical twins. TCRdb independently ran MiXCR on the 5' RACE reads; one entry per CDR3 protein. The table has about 720,000 distinct CDR3 sequences, around a sixth seen once. These same data were also listed under a study on T cells expressing NK-cell markers.

Input material: PBMCs. Receptor source: a woman under 30 in good health.

This chain joins TRBV6-4 and TRBJ1-6; D uncertain. The CDR3 length is 19 residues. The germline gives CDR1 MRHNA, CDR2 SNTAGT. Trimming shortened V by 2 bases and J by 1 base, and 18 bases separated the two germline ends. CDR3: CASSDQTPSLASYNSPLHF. In DNA, the CDR3 is TGTGCCAGCAGTGACCAGACACCGAGCCTCGCGTCCTATAATTCACCCCTCCACTTT.

The chain couples TRBV18 to TRBJ1-2; the D is unclear. Looked up from germline, CDR1 is KGHSH and CDR2 is LQKENI. The CDR3 runs to 12 residues. Trimming took off 0 bases at V and 7 bases at J, with 6 bases between the two ends. In nucleotides, the CDR3 is TGTGCCAGCTCACCACCACAGTCTGGCTACACCTTC. It translates to CASSPPQSGYTF.

The rearrangement links TRBV5-5 to TRBJ1-1, with D perhaps TRBD1 (5 bases). V was trimmed by 3 bases and J by 1 base, leaving 13 bases between them. The CDR3 has 15 amino acids. Looked up from germline, CDR1 is SGHKS and CDR2 is YYEKEE (reference sequence). In DNA, the CDR3 is TGTGCCAGCAGCTCGTCCAGGGCTCGGAACACTGAAGCTTTCTTT. As protein: CASSSSRARNTEAFF.

This chain connects TRBV5-1 to TRBJ2-1, with D hard to call. Germline CDR1 is SGHRS and CDR2 is YFSETQ. V gave up 0 bases and J gave up 3 bases, with 7 bases separating them. The CDR3 spans 14 residues. This CDR3 is CASSLAFYYNEQFF. DNA of the CDR3: TGCGCCAGCAGCTTGGCCTTTTACTACAATGAGCAGTTCTTC.

The V and J genes are TRBV5-1 and TRBJ2-2; the D gene is possibly TRBD2 (6 bases). Germline CDR1 SGHRS, CDR2 YFSETQ. Trimming took off 2 bases at V and 6 bases at J, with 14 bases between the two ends. This CDR3 spans 15 amino acids. CDR3 sequence reads: CASSFGQGGAGELFF. The CDR3 coding sequence is TGCGCCAGCAGCTTCGGGCAGGGCGGGGCCGGGGAGCTGTTTTTT.

This clonotype was observed a few times. This rearrangement joins TRBV20-1 to TRBJ2-1; no firm D call. V dropped 4 bases and J dropped 6 bases, with 22 bases sitting between them. CDR1 and CDR2 (germline): DFQATT, SNEGSKA (reference sequence). This CDR3 is 16 amino acids long. The CDR3 nucleotides are TGCAGTGCTAAAGCCGTCCGGCGGTCGACGGGCAATGAGCAGTTCTTC. It specifies CSAKAVRRSTGNEQFF.

This clonotype has only a few counts. The chain links TRBV27 to TRBJ2-1; 8 nucleotides agree with TRBD2. The CDR3 is 16 residues long. The germline gives CDR1 MNHEY, CDR2 SMNVEV (reference sequence). V lost 2 bases to trimming and J lost 8 bases; unmatched junction nucleotides: 11. For the CDR3, the DNA is TGTGCCAGCAGTTTAGTTCTGACGGGGGGGATGGATGAGCAGTTCTTC. Its protein is CASSLVLTGGMDEQFF.

This clonotype was seen a few times. The chain couples TRBV7-9 to TRBJ2-5, with 9 bases that match TRBD2. Germline CDR1 and CDR2: SEHNR and FQNEAQ (reference sequence). V shed 2 bases and J 1 base; nucleotides not matched to a gene: 5. The CDR3 extends over 16 amino acids. CDR3 in DNA: TGTGCCAGCAGCTTAAATAGCGGGAGCTCCCAAGAGACCCAGTACTTC. This translates into CASSLNSGSSQETQYF.